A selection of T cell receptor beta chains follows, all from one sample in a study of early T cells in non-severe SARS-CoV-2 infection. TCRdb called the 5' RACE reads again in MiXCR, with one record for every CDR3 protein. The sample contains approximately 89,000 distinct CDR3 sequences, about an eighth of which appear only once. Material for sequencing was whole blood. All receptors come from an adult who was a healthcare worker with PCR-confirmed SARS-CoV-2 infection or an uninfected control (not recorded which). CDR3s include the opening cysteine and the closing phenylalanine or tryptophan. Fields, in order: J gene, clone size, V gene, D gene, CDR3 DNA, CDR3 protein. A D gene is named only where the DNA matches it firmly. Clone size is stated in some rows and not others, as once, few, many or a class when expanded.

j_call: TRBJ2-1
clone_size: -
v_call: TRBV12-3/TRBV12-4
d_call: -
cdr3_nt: TGTGCCAGCAGTGGGACCGAAGGGCAGCAGTTCTTC
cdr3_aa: CASSGTEGQQFF

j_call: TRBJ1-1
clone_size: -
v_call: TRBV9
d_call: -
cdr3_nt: TGTGCCAGCAGCGTAGGAGGCAGTATGAACACTGAAGCTTTCTTT
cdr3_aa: CASSVGGSMNTEAFF

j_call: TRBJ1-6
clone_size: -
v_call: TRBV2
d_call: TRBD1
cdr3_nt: TGTGCCAGCAGCCGACAGGGAGGAAATTCATCCCTCCACTTT
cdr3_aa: CASSRQGGNSSLHF

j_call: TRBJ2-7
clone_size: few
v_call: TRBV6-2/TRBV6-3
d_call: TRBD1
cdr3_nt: TGTGCCAGCCGTTATCGGGACAGAAGTTACGAGCAGTACTTC
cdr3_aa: CASRYRDRSYEQYF

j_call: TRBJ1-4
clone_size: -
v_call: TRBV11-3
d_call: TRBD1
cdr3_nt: TGTGCCACCACAGGGGGCGGGGAAAAACTGTTTTTT
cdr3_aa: CATTGGGEKLFF

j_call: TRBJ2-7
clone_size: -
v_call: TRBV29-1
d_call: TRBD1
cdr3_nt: TGCAGCGTCGCCTCAACAGGGGGCTACGAGCAGTACTTC
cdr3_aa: CSVASTGGYEQYF

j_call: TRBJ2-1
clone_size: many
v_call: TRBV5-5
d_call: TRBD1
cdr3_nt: TGTGCCAGCAGCGGAACTACAGGGGTCCTATTCAATGAGCAGTTCTTC
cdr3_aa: CASSGTTGVLFNEQFF

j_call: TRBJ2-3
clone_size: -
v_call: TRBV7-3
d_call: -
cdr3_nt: TGTGCCAGCAGCCCCCAGGGGACAAGCACAGATACGCAGTATTTT
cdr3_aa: CASSPQGTSTDTQYF

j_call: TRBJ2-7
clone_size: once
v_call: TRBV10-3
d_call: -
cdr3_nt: TGTGCCATCAGTCCCCTCGAGGGCGAGCAGTACTTC
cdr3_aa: CAISPLEGEQYF

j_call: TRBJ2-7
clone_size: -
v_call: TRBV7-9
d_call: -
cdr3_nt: TGTGCCACCCCCGGTGTGGAAGGGTTCAACGAGCAGTACTTC
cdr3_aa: CATPGVEGFNEQYF

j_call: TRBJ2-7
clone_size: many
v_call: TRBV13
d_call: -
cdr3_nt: TGTGCCAGCAGCTCTCAGATGTACGAGCAGTACTTC
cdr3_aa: CASSSQMYEQYF

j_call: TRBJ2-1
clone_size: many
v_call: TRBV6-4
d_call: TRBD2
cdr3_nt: TGTGCCAGCAGTGAATGGCTAGCGGGGGTGGCTGAGCAGTTCTTC
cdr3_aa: CASSEWLAGVAEQFF

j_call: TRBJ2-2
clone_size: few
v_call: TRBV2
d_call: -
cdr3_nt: TGTGCCAGCAGTGAAAGACAGGTCGGGGAGCTGTTTTTT
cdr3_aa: CASSERQVGELFF

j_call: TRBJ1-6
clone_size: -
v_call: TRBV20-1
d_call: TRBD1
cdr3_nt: TGCAGTGCGGGGACAGAATATAATTCACCCCTCCACTTT
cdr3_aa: CSAGTEYNSPLHF

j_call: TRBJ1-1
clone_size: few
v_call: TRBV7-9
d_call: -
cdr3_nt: TGTGCCAGCAGCCGAGGAGGGGGAGTTCTGAACACTGAAGCTTTCTTT
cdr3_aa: CASSRGGGVLNTEAFF

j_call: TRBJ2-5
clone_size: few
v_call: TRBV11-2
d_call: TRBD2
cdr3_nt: TGTGCCAGCAGCTACGGGACTAGCGATCGTGAGACCCAGTACTTC
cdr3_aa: CASSYGTSDRETQYF

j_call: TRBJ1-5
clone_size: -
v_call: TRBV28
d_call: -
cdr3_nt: TGTGCCAGCAGGGTAAATAGCAATCAGCCCCAGCATTTT
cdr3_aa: CASRVNSNQPQHF

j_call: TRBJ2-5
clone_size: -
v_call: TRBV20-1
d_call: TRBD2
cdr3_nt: TGCAGTGTACTCAGCGGGAGTGGGCAAGAGACCCAGTACTTC
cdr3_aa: CSVLSGSGQETQYF

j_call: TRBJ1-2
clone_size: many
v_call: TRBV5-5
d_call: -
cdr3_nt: TGTGCCAGCAGCTTGGGACATAGAAAAGCTGATAACTATGGCTACACCTTC
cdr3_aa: CASSLGHRKADNYGYTF

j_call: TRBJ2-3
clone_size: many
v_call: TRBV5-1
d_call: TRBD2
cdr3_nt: TGCGCCAGCAGCTTGACTCCCGGGACTAGCGGCACAGATACGCAGTATTTT
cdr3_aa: CASSLTPGTSGTDTQYF

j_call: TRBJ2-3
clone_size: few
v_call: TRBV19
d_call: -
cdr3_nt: TGTGCCAGTAGCGGACTCTCTCCCACAGATACGCAGTATTTT
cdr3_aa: CASSGLSPTDTQYF

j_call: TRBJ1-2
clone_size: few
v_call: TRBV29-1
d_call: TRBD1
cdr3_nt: TGCAGCGTTGACCCGGGACAGGGGTCTATCTATGGCTACACCTTC
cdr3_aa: CSVDPGQGSIYGYTF

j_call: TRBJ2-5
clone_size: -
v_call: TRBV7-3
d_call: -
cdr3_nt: TGTGCCAGCAGCTTAACTAGCGGAGGCCAAGAGACCCAGTACTTC
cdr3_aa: CASSLTSGGQETQYF

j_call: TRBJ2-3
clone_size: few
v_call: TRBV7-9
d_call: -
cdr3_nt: TGTGCCGTCGGGGGTACGCAGTATTTT
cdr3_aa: CAVGGTQYF

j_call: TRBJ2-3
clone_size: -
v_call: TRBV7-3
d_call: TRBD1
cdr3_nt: TGTGCCAAACAACCGGGACAGGGGGAGGATACGCAGTATTTT
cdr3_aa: CAKQPGQGEDTQYF

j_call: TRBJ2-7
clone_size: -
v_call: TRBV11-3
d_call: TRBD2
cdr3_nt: TGTGCCAGCAGCTCCGAGGGAAGCGGGAGGGCGACCTACGAGCAGTACTTC
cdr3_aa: CASSSEGSGRATYEQYF

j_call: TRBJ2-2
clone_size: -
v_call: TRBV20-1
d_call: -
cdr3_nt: TGCAGTGCTAGAACAGGGAGGCGGTCCACCGGGGAGCTGTTTTTT
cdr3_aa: CSARTGRRSTGELFF

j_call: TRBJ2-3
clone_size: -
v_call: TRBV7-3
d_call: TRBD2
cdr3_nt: TGTGCCAGCAGTTTACTAGCGGGAGGGCCCAGCACAGATACGCAGTATTTT
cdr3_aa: CASSLLAGGPSTDTQYF

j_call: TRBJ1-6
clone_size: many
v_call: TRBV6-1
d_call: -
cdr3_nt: TGTGCCAGCGCTAACAGGGTGGAGGATTCACCCCTCCACTTT
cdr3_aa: CASANRVEDSPLHF

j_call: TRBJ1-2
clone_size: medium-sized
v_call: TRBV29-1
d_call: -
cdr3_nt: TGCAGCGTTGAAGTGGTCTATGGCTACACCTTC
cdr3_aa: CSVEVVYGYTF

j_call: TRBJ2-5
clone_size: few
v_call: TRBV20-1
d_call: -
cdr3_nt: TGCAGTGCTAGGATCCGGGACTCAGGCCCCCAAGAGACCCAGTACTTC
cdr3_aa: CSARIRDSGPQETQYF

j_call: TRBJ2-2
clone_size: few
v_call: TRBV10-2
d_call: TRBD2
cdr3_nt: TGCGCCAGCAGATCCGGGACTAGGGGAGGGGAGCTGTTTTTT
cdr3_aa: CASRSGTRGGELFF

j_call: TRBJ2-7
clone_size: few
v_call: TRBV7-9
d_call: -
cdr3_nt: TGTGCCAGCAGCTCCGCAGACAGCTCCACTGTCTCCTACGAGCAGTACTTC
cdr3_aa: CASSSADSSTVSYEQYF

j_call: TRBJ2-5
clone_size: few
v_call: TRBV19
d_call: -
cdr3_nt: TGTGCCACTCCGGAGGTCGCGCCCGAACAAGAGACCCAGTACTTC
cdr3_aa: CATPEVAPEQETQYF

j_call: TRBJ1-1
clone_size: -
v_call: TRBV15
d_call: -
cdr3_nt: TGTGCCACCAGCGGCTGCAGAGTTATGAACACTGAAGCTTTCTTT
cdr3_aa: CATSGCRVMNTEAFF

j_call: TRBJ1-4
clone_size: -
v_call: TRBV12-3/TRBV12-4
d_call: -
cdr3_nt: TGTGCCAGCTCTCTGGAGGGAGTTTTTGAAAAACTGTTTTTT
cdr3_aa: CASSLEGVFEKLFF

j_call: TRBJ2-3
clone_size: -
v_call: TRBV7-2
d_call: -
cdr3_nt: TGTGCCAGCAGCTTTGGACTCGTTGATACGCAGTATTTT
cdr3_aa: CASSFGLVDTQYF

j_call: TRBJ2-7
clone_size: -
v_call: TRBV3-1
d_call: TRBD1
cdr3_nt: TGTGCCAGCAGCCCTCGAGACAGGGCACTCTCCTACGAGCAGTACTTC
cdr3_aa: CASSPRDRALSYEQYF

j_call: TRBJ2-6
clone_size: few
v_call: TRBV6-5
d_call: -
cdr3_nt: TGTGCCAGCAGCCCTCGGACACTTCCCTCTGGGGCCAACGTCCTGACTTTC
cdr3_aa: CASSPRTLPSGANVLTF

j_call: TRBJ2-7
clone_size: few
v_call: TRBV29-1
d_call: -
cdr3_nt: TGCAGCGTTGAAGAGGCCGGGCTGACCTCCTACGAGCAGTACTTC
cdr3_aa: CSVEEAGLTSYEQYF

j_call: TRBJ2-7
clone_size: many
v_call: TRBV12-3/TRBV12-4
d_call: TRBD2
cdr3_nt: TGTGCCAGCAGTTTAGAGACTAGCGGGAGAGGCCACGAGCAGTACTTC
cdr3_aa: CASSLETSGRGHEQYF

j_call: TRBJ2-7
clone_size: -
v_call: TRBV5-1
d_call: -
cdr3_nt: TGCGCCAGCAGCGGATCCTACGAGCAGCACTTC
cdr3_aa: CASSGSYEQHF

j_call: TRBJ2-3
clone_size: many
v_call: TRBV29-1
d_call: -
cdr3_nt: TGCAGCGTTGAAGAAGTGGGTCGGATTACGCAGTATTTT
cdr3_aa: CSVEEVGRITQYF

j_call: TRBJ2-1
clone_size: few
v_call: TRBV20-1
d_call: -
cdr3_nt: TGCAGTGTGGAATCCGACAGCTCCTACAATGAGCAGTTCTTC
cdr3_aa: CSVESDSSYNEQFF

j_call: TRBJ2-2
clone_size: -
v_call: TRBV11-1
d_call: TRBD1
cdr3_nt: TGTGCCAGCGGACAGGGTTCAGACACCGGGGAGCTGTTTTTT
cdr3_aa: CASGQGSDTGELFF

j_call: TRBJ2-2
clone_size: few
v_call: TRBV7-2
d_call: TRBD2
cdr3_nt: TGTGCCAGCAGCTTAAAGCGGGGGGACATATGGACCGGGGAGCTGTTTTTT
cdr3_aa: CASSLKRGDIWTGELFF

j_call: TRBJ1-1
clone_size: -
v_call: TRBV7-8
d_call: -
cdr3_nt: TGTGCCAGCAGCTTAGAGCGAGCTGGCCGAACGGGAGCTTTCTTT
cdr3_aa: CASSLERAGRTGAFF

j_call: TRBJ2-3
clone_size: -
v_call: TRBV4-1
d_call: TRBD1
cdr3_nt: TGCGCCAGCAGCCAAGCGACAGGGGCCGATACGCAGTATTTT
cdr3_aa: CASSQATGADTQYF

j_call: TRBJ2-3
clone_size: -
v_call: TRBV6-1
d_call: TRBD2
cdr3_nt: TGTGCCACTTCTCAAGCGGGAGGTTTTAAAGATACGCAGTATTTT
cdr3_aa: CATSQAGGFKDTQYF

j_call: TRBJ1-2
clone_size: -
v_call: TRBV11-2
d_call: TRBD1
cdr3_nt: TGTGCCAGCAGCCCGACAGGGGGATCGAGTGGCTACACCTTC
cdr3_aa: CASSPTGGSSGYTF

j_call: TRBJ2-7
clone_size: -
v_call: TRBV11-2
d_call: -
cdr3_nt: TGTGCCAGCAGCTTATACAGGGCCCTCTACGAGCAGTACTTC
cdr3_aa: CASSLYRALYEQYF

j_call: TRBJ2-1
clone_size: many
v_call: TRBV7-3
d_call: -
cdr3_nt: TGTGCCAGCAGTACCGGGACACCTGAGCAGTTCTTC
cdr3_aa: CASSTGTPEQFF

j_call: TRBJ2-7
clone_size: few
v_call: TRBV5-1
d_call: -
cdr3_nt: TGCGCCAGCAGTTTTTCGGGCGGGGCAGCCGGCGAGCAGTACTTC
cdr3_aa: CASSFSGGAAGEQYF

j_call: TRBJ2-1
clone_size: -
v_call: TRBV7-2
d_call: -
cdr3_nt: TGTGCCAGCAGCTTAGCCTCTTTGATCGATGAGCAGTTCTTC
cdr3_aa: CASSLASLIDEQFF

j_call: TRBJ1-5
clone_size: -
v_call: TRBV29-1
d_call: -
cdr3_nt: TGCAGCGTTAAACAGGGTAAAGGTCAGCCCCAGCATTTT
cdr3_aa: CSVKQGKGQPQHF

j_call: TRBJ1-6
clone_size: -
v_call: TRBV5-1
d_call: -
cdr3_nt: TGCGCCAGCAGACGGGACACTACCAACTCCTATAATTCACCCCTCCACTTT
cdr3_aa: CASRRDTTNSYNSPLHF

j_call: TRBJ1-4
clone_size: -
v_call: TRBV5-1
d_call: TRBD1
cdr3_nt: TGCGCCAGCAGCTGGGGGACAGGGGCTAATGAAAAACTGTTTTTT
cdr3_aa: CASSWGTGANEKLFF

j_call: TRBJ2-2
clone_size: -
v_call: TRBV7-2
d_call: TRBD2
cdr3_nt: TGTGCCAGCAGCCCCCAAGGGGACAGCGGGGGGTTGTCAAACACCGGGGAGCTGTTTTTT
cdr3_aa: CASSPQGDSGGLSNTGELFF

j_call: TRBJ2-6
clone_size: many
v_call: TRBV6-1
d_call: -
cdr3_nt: TGTGCCTCCCCTAGATCTGGGGCCAACGTCCTGACTTTC
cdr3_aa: CASPRSGANVLTF